The 9 T cell receptor beta chains in this list originate from one sample, sequenced in a study of cytomegalovirus exposure and HLA in healthy donors. PCR amplification relied on 60 Vbeta primers (plus 13 Jbeta primers). Produced via immunoSEQ multiplex PCR; TCRdb's table is partial and in-frame only. The sample has roughly 180,000 clones; more than 75% are singletons. Sample: PBMCs. These receptors all stem from a woman in her thirties in good health and CMV-seropositive.

The rearrangement links TRBV7-9 to TRBJ2-7; 8 bases are a match to TRBD1. Germline lookup yields CDR1 SEHNR and CDR2 FQNEAQ (reference sequence). The CDR3 totals 16 residues. Trimming removed 4 bases from V and 5 bases from J; junction bases left unmatched: 13. The CDR3 DNA sequence: TGTGCCAGCAGCTCTCCGACAGGGGAAGTAGTAAACGAGCAGTACTTC. It yields the protein CASSSPTGEVVNEQYF.

The chain couples TRBV4-2 to TRBJ1-4; tentative D call: TRBD1 (5 bases). CDR3 size: 17 residues. Trimming pared 4 bases from V and 7 bases from J, leaving 22 bases between. From germline, CDR1 is LGHNA and CDR2 YNFKEQ. CDR3 region: CASSRTSDTLGAEKLFF. The CDR3, as DNA: TGTGCCAGCAGCCGAACCTCGGACACCCTTGGAGCTGAAAAACTGTTTTTT.

The rearrangement uses TRBV19 and TRBJ1-1; maybe TRBD1 (6 bases). CDR1 and CDR2 from the germline V gene are LNHDA and SQIVND (reference sequence). Trimming left V 5 bases short and J 4 bases short, with 20 bases between. The CDR3 length is 16 residues. Here the CDR3 reads CASSPRGGLLGTEAFF. The CDR3 region has the DNA TGTGCCAGTAGTCCCCGCGGGGGGCTATTAGGCACTGAAGCTTTCTTT.

This chain links TRBV10-3 with TRBJ2-1; possibly TRBD1 for D (6 bases). Deletions cut 2 bases from V and 0 bases from J, with 17 bases between. There are 18 residues in the CDR3. CDR1 ENHRY and CDR2 SYGVKD come from the germline V gene. The CDR3 region has the DNA TGTGCCATCAGTGAGCCGTCTAGGGGGTCCTCCTCCTACAATGAGCAGTTCTTC. As protein: CAISEPSRGSSSYNEQFF.

This chain connects TRBV14 to TRBJ1-1, with D tentatively TRBD1 (5 bases). Germline loops: CDR1 SGHDN, CDR2 FVKESK. This CDR3 is built from 13 residues. The ends were cut back, 2 bases at V and 1 base at J, with 5 bases in the middle. This chain's CDR3 is CASSQRGNTEAFF. The CDR3 DNA is TGTGCCAGCAGCCAAAGGGGGAACACTGAAGCTTTCTTT.

The V gene is TRBV5-8, the J gene TRBJ2-3; TRBD2 might be the D (6 bases). The ends were cut back, 4 bases at V and 2 bases at J, with 17 bases in the middle. The CDR3 is made up of 16 amino acids. Germline V gives CDR1 SGHTS, CDR2 YDEGEE. DNA of the CDR3: TGTGCCAGCAGCCCGCGGGGAGCGGCGTACACAGATACGCAGTATTTT. Encoded protein: CASSPRGAAYTDTQYF.

This clone appeared a few times. The chain recombines TRBV4-1 with TRBJ2-1; 8 positions match TRBD1. CDR3 length: 16 amino acids. Germline loops: CDR1 MGHRA, CDR2 YSYEKL. J was trimmed by 4 bases and V by 1 base; bases with no gene match: 6. The CDR3 loop is CASSQAGTGGYNEQFF. CDR3 nucleotide sequence: TGCGCCAGCAGCCAAGCCGGGACAGGCGGATACAATGAGCAGTTCTTC.

This clone was observed once. The V call is TRBV29-1, the J call TRBJ2-2; D uncertain. The V end was cut by 4 bases, the J end by 5 bases, with 8 bases between. CDR3 length equals 12 residues. CDR1 SQVTM and CDR2 ANQGSEA come from the germline V gene. The CDR3 DNA reads as TGCAGCGTTGTCACCGGGACCGGGGAGCTGTTTTTT. Its translation is CSVVTGTGELFF.

The chain has TRBV7-3 and TRBJ2-7; 8 bases agree with TRBD2. The CDR3 length is 15 residues. CDR1 and CDR2 (germline): SGHTA, FQGTGA. The V and J ends lost 6 bases and 2 bases, in that order; junction bases with no gene match: 9. In DNA, the CDR3 is TGTGCCAGCAGTGCCCGGGGGGGAGAGGCCTACGAGCAGTACTTC. Its translation: CASSARGGEAYEQYF.